The 14 T cell receptor beta chains below all came from one sample that was sequenced in a study of cytomegalovirus exposure and HLA in healthy donors. The protocol was immunoSEQ multiplex PCR, while the TCRdb copy is restricted to in-frame clones and leaves out a portion. The data contain about 260,000 clones, about 90% of them seen just once; the ten biggest clones take up around 3.3%. Sequencing used PBMCs. These receptor sequences come from a woman aged 25 to 39 in good health and CMV-seronegative.

The gene calls are TRBV5-1 and TRBJ2-2; D remains ambiguous. Germline CDR1 reads SGHRS; CDR2 reads YFSETQ. V lost 4 bases, J lost 3 bases, and 10 bases lay in between. This CDR3 is 14 amino acids long. In DNA form, the CDR3 reads TGCGCCAGCAGCCCCGGCGGTTACACCGGGGAGCTGTTTTTT. Its translation is CASSPGGYTGELFF. The full variable domain, in which reference TRBV5-1 and TRBJ2-2 provide the parts outside the CDR3, is KAGVTQTPRYLIKTRGQQVTLSCSPISGHRSVSWYQQTPGQGLQFLFEYFSETQRNKGNFPGRFSGRQFSNSRSEMNVSTLELGDSALYLCASSPGGYTGELFFGEGSRLTVL.

The chain has TRBV19 and TRBJ2-2; D gene ambiguous. This CDR3 has 15 amino acids. Germline assignment: CDR1 LNHDA and CDR2 SQIVND (reference sequence). The V and J ends lost 6 bases and 7 bases respectively, with 18 bases between them. The DNA for the CDR3 is TGTGCCAGTAGCCGCCGGGCCAAGATGGGCGGGGAGCTGTTTTTT. Protein sequence: CASSRRAKMGGELFF.

The V and J genes are TRBV15 and TRBJ2-7; 15 positions match TRBD2. The V and J ends lost 5 bases and 4 bases, in that order; junction bases with no gene match: 6. This CDR3 has 16 amino acids. The germline CDR1 and CDR2 sequences are LNHNV and YYDKDF (reference sequence). The CDR3 DNA is TGTGCCACCAGCCGCCCGGGACTAGCGGGAGGTTACGAGCAGTACTTC. This codes for CATSRPGLAGGYEQYF.

The chain carries TRBV13 and TRBJ2-7, with TRBD1 as a possible D gene (7 bases). CDR3 length equals 14 residues. Germline CDR1 PRHDT, CDR2 FYEKMQ (reference sequence). V was trimmed by 4 bases and J by 2 bases, leaving 12 bases between them. Here the CDR3 DNA reads TGTGCCAGCAGCTCCAGGGGGGACACCTACGAGCAGTACTTC. Its protein product is CASSSRGDTYEQYF.

This clone has only a few counts. This chain uses TRBV4-1 with TRBJ2-3; 9 bases are a match to TRBD1. V shed 2 bases, J shed 14 bases, and the junction held 11 bases outside the gene matches. Germline V gene sequence: CDR1 MGHRA, CDR2 YSYEKL. The CDR3 is 14 residues long. The CDR3 here is CASSQTGTGLQWYF. For the CDR3, the DNA is TGCGCCAGCAGCCAAACCGGGACAGGGCTGCAGTGGTATTTT.

This clone was seen a few times. The V gene is TRBV28, the J gene TRBJ2-1, with D possibly matching TRBD1 (5 bases). The CDR3 spans 12 residues. V shed 5 bases and J shed 4 bases, with 6 bases lying between them. Germline CDR1 reads MDHEN; CDR2 reads SYDVKM. CDR3 loop: CASSNRYNEQFF. The CDR3 coding sequence is TGTGCCAGCAGTAACAGGTACAATGAGCAGTTCTTC.

V is TRBV7-2 and J is TRBJ2-7, with 10 bases fitting TRBD2. CDR1 and CDR2 from the germline V gene are SGHTA and FQGNSA. This CDR3 region has 16 residues. V was pared by 6 bases and J by 4 bases, with 12 bases of the junction left unmatched. The CDR3 spells CASRDALAGNRYEQYF. The CDR3 DNA follows: TGTGCCAGCAGAGATGCACTAGCGGGAAATCGATACGAGCAGTACTTC.

The genes are TRBV6-5 and TRBJ2-7; no clear D gene. Germline lookup yields CDR1 MNHEY and CDR2 SVGAGI. V was trimmed by 0 bases and J by 1 base, leaving 7 bases between them. This CDR3 has 14 residues. CDR3 nucleotide sequence: TGTGCCAGCAGTTACTCGGCCAGATCCTACGAGCAGTACTTC. Encoded protein: CASSYSARSYEQYF.

This chain uses TRBV4-1 with TRBJ2-7, with TRBD2 identical over 8 bases. In germline, CDR1 is MGHRA, CDR2 YSYEKL. Trimming cost V 4 bases and J 2 bases; bases outside gene matches: 7. CDR3 length: 15 amino acids. In DNA, the CDR3 is TGCGCCAGCAGCCCCACCGGGGGGGTCACCTACGAGCAGTACTTC. Its protein product is CASSPTGGVTYEQYF.

This chain uses TRBV7-9 with TRBJ2-2; D tentatively fits TRBD1 or TRBD2 (5 bases each). V gave up 4 bases and J gave up 6 bases, with 18 bases separating them. CDR3 length equals 16 residues. Germline V gene sequence: CDR1 SEHNR, CDR2 FQNEAQ (reference sequence). The CDR3 protein is CASSWSGRGPAGELFF. DNA for the CDR3: TGTGCCAGCAGCTGGTCGGGACGCGGTCCAGCCGGGGAGCTGTTTTTT.

The chain carries TRBV18 and TRBJ2-7; D may correspond to TRBD1 or TRBD2 (5 bases each). V was shortened by 3 bases and J by 5 bases, with 14 bases between the two germline ends. Looked up from germline, CDR1 is KGHSH and CDR2 is LQKENI. This CDR3 region has 14 residues. The DNA of the CDR3 is TGTGCCAGCTCACCCAGTTGGGGGTCGAACGAGCAGTACTTC. It yields the protein CASSPSWGSNEQYF. Complete variable domain (other parts from reference TRBV18 and TRBJ2-7): NAGVMQNPRHLVRRRGQEARLRCSPMKGHSHVYWYRQLPEEGLKFMVYLQKENIIDESGMPKERFSAEFPKEGPSILRIQQVVRGDSAAYFCASSPSWGSNEQYFGPGTRLTVT.

This chain connects TRBV20-1 to TRBJ2-1; D remains ambiguous. V dropped 1 base and J dropped 4 bases, with 2 bases sitting between them. CDR1 and CDR2 from the germline V gene are DFQATT and SNEGSKA (reference sequence). The CDR3 is 11 amino acids. CDR3 protein: CSARVYNEQFF. CDR3 nucleotides: TGCAGTGCTAGAGTGTACAATGAGCAGTTCTTC.

This chain uses TRBV23-1 with TRBJ2-5; TRBD1 might be the D (6 bases). TRBV23-1 is an ORF; its function is uncertain. Between the trimmed V and J ends, which lost 2 bases and 4 bases, there was a span of 17 bases. This CDR3 comprises 16 residues. The CDR3 loop is CASSQLPRTDLETQYF. DNA of the CDR3: TGCGCCAGCAGTCAACTCCCTCGGACAGATTTAGAGACCCAGTACTTC.

The chain combines TRBV7-9 with TRBJ2-7; possible D gene TRBD1, 5 bases. The germline CDR1 and CDR2 sequences are SEHNR and FQNEAQ (reference sequence). V was clipped by 1 base and J by 5 bases, with 9 bases between them. CDR3 length equals 13 residues. This chain's CDR3 is CASSLGVGDEQYF. DNA for the CDR3: TGTGCCAGCAGCTTAGGGGTAGGGGACGAGCAGTACTTC. Based on the CDR3 plus reference TRBV7-9 and TRBJ2-7, the full variable domain is DTGVSQNPRHKITKRGQNVTFRCDPISEHNRLYWYRQTLGQGPEFLTYFQNEAQLEKSRLLSDRFSAERPKGSFSTLEIQRTEQGDSAMYLCASSLGVGDEQYFGPGTRLTVT.